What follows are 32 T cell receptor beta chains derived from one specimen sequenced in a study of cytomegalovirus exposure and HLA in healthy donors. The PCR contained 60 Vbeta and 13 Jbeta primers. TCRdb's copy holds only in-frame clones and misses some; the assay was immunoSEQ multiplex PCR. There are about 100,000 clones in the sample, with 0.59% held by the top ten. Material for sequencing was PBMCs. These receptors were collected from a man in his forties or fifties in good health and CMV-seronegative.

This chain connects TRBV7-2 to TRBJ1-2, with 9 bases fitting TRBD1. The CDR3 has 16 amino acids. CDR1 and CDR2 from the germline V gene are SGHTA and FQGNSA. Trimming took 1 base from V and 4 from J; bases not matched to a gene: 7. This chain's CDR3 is CASSLGLRDRAYGYTF. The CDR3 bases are TGTGCCAGCAGCTTAGGTCTTCGGGACAGGGCCTATGGCTACACCTTC.

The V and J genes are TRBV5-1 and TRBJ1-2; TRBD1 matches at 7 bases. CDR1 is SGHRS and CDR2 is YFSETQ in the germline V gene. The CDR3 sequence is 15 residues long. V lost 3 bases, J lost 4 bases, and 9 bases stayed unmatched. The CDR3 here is CASSSQPWDSYGYTF. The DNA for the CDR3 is TGCGCCAGCAGCTCGCAGCCGTGGGACAGCTATGGCTACACCTTC.

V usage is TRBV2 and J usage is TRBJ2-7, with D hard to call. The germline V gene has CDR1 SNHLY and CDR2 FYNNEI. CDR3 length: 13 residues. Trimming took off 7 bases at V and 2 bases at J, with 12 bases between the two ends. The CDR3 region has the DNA TGTGCCAGCAAATGGTACAGAACCTACGAGCAGTACTTC. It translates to CASKWYRTYEQYF.

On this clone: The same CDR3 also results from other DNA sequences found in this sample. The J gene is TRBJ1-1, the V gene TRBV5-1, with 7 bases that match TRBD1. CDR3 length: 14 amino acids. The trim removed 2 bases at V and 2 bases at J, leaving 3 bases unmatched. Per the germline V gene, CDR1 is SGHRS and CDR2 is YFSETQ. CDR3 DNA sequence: TGCGCCAGCAGCTTACAGGGGTTCAACACTGAAGCTTTCTTT. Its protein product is CASSLQGFNTEAFF.

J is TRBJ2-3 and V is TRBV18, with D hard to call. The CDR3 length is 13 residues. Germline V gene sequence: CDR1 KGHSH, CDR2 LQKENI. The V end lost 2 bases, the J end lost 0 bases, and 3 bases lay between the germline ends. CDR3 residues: CASSPTSTDTQYF. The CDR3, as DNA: TGTGCCAGCTCACCAACAAGCACAGATACGCAGTATTTT.

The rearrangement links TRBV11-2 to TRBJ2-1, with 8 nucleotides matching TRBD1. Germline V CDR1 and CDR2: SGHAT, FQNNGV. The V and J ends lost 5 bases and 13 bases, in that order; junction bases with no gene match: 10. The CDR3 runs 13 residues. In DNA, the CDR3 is TGTGCCAGCAGCCACCCCGCCGGACAGGGACAGTTCTTC. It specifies CASSHPAGQGQFF.

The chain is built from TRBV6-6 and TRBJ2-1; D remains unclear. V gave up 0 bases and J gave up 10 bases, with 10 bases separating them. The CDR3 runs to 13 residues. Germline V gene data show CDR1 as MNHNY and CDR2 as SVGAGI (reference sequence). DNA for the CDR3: TGTGCCAGCAGTTACTCGTTTGCGCGCGAGCAGTTCTTC. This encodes CASSYSFAREQFF.

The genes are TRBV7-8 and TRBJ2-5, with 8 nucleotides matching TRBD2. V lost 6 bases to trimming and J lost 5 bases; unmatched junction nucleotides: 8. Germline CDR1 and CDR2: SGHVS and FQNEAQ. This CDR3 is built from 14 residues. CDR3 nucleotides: TGTGCCAGCAGTTTTAGCGGGAAGTTCGAGACCCAGTACTTC. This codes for CASSFSGKFETQYF.

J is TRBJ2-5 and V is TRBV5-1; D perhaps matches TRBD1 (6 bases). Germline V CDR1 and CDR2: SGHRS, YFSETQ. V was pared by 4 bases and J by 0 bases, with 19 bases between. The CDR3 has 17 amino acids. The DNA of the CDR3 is TGCGCCAGCAGCGCGAGGGGGACGGAAGGAAACCAAGAGACCCAGTACTTC. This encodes CASSARGTEGNQETQYF. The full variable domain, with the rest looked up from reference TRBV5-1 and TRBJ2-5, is KAGVTQTPRYLIKTRGQQVTLSCSPISGHRSVSWYQQTPGQGLQFLFEYFSETQRNKGNFPGRFSGRQFSNSRSEMNVSTLELGDSALYLCASSARGTEGNQETQYFGPGTRLLVL.

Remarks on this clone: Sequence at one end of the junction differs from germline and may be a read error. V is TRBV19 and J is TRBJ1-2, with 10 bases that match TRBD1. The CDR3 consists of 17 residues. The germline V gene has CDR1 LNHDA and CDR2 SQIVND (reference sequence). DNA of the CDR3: TGTGCCAGTAGTGGTTTCGGACAGGGGGGGCTTGTCTATGGCTACAACTTC. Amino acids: CASSGFGQGGLVYGYNF.

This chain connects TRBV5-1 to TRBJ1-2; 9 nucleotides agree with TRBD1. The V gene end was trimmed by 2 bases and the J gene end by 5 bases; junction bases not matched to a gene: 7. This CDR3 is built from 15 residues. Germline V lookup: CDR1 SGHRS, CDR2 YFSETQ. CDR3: CASSLDRGERYGYTF. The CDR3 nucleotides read TGCGCCAGCAGCTTAGACAGGGGGGAAAGGTATGGCTACACCTTC.

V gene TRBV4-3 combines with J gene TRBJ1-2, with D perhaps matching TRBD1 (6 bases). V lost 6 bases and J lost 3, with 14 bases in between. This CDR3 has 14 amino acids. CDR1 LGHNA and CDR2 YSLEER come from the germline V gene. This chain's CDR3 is CASRRGGRDYGYTF. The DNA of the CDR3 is TGCGCCAGCAGGAGGGGGGGAAGGGACTATGGCTACACCTTC.

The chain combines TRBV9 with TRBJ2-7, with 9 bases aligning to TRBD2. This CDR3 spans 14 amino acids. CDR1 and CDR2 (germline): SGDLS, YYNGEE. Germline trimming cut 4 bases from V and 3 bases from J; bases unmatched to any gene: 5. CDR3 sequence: CASSPGLASYEQYF. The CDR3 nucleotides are TGTGCCAGCAGCCCCGGACTAGCGAGCTACGAGCAGTACTTC.

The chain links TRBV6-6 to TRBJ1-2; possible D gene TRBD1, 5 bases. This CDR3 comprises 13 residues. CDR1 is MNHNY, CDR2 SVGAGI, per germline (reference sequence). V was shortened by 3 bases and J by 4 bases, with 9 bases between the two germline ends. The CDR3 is CASSYLQGYGYTF. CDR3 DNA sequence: TGTGCCAGCAGTTATCTTCAGGGCTATGGCTACACCTTC.

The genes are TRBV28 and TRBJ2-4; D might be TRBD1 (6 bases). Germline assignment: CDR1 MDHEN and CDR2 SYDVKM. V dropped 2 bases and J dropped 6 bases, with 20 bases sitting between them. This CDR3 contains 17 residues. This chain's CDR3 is CASSLPRQGGSGNIQYF. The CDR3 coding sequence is TGTGCCAGCAGTTTACCCCGCCAAGGGGGTTCCGGAAACATTCAGTACTTC.

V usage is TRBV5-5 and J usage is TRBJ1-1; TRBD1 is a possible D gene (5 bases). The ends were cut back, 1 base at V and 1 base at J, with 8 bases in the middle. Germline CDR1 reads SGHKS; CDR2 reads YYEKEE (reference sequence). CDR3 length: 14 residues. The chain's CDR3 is CASSLYGGNTEAFF. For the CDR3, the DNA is TGTGCCAGCAGCTTGTACGGGGGGAACACTGAAGCTTTCTTT.

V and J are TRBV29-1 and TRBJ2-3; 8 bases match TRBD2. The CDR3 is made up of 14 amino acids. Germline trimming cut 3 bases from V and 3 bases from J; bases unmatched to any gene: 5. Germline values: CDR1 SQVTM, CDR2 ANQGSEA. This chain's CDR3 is CSVDLRGGTDTQYF. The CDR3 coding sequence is TGCAGCGTTGACCTTCGGGGGGGAACAGATACGCAGTATTTT.

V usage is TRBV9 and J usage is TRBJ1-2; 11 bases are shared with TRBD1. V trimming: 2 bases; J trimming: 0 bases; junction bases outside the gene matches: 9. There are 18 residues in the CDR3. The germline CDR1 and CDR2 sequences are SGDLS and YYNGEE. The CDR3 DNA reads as TGTGCCAGCAGCGTCTCCGGGACAGGGGGGTTAGCTAACTATGGCTACACCTTC. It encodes CASSVSGTGGLANYGYTF.

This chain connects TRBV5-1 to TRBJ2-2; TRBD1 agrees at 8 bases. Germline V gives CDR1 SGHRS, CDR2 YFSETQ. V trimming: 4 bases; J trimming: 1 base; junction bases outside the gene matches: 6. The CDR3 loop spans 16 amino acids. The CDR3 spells CASSPLGTGNTGELFF. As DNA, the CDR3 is TGCGCCAGCAGCCCCCTGGGGACAGGGAACACCGGGGAGCTGTTTTTT.

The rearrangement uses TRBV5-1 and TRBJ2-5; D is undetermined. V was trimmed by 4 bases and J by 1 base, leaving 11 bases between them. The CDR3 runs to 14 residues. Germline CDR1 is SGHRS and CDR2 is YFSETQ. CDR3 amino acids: CASSGGTIQETQYF. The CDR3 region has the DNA TGCGCCAGCAGCGGTGGAACTATCCAAGAGACCCAGTACTTC. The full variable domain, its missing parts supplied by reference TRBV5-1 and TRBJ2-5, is KAGVTQTPRYLIKTRGQQVTLSCSPISGHRSVSWYQQTPGQGLQFLFEYFSETQRNKGNFPGRFSGRQFSNSRSEMNVSTLELGDSALYLCASSGGTIQETQYFGPGTRLLVL.

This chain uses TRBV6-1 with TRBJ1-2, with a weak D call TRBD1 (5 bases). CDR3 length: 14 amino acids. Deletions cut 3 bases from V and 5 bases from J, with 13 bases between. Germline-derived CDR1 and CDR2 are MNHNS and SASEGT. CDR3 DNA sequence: TGTGCCAGCAGTGAGGGCAGGGTTTATTATGGCTACACCTTC. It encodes CASSEGRVYYGYTF.

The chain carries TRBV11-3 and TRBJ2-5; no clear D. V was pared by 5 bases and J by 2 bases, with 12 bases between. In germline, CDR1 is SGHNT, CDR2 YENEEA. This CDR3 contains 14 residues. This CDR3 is CASSVGTAQETQYF. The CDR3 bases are TGTGCCAGCAGCGTCGGTACAGCTCAAGAGACCCAGTACTTC.

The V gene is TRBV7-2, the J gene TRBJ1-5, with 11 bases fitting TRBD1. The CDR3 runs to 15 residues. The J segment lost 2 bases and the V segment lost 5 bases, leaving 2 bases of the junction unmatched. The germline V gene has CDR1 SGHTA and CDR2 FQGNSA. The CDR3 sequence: CASSRTGGGNQPQHF. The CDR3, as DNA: TGTGCCAGCAGCAGGACAGGGGGCGGCAATCAGCCCCAGCATTTT.

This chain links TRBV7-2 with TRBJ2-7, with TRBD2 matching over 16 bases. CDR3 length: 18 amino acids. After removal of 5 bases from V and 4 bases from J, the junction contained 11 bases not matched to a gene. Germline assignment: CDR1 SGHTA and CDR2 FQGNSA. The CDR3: CASSKGLAGGPLGYEQYF. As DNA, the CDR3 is TGTGCCAGCAGCAAGGGACTAGCGGGAGGGCCCCTCGGATACGAGCAGTACTTC.

DNA of the CDR3: TGCGCCAGCAGGACCTTGACTAGCAACAATGAGCAGTTCTTC. Residues: CASRTLTSNNEQFF. The J gene is TRBJ2-1, the V gene TRBV5-1, with 7 bases that match TRBD2. With 5 bases clipped from V and 5 bases from J, the junction kept 7 bases outside the gene matches. The length of the CDR3 is 14 residues. Germline V CDR1 and CDR2: SGHRS, YFSETQ.

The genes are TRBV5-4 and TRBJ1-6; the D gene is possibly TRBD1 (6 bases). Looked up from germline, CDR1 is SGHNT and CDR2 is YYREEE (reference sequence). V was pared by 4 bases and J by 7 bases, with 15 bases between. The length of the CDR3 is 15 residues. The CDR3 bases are TGTGCCAGCAGCCCAAAGGGGGAATTCAATTCACCCCTCCACTTT. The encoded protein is CASSPKGEFNSPLHF.

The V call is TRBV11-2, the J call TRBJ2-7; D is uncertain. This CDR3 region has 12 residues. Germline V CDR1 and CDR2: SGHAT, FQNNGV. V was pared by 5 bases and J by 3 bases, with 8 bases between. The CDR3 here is CASSRHGYEQYF. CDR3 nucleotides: TGTGCCAGCAGCAGACATGGCTACGAGCAGTACTTC.

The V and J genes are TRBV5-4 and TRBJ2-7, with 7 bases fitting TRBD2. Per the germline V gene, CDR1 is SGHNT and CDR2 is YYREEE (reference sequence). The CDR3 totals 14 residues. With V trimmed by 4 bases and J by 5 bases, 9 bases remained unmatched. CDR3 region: CASSGGGESDEQYF. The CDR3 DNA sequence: TGTGCCAGCAGCGGTGGGGGGGAGTCGGACGAGCAGTACTTC.

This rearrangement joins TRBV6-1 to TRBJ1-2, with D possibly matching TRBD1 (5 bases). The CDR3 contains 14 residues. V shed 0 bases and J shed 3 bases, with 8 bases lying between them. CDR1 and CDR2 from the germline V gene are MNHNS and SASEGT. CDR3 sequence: CASSEAGRDYGYTF. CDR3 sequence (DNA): TGTGCCAGCAGTGAAGCTGGCAGGGACTATGGCTACACCTTC.

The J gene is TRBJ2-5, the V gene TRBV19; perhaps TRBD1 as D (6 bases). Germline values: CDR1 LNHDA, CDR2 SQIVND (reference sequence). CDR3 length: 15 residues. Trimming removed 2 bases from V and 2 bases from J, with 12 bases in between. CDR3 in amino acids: CASSISNRGQETQYF. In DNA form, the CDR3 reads TGTGCCAGTAGTATATCTAATAGGGGGCAAGAGACCCAGTACTTC.

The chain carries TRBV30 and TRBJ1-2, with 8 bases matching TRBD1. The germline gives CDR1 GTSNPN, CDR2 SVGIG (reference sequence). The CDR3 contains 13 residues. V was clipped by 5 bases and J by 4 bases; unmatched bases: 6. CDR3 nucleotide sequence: TGTGCCTGGGCCCGGGACAGGCCCTATGGCTACACCTTC. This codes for CAWARDRPYGYTF.

CDR3 in amino acids: CASSVPKEPNEKLFF. CDR3 nucleotide sequence: TGTGCCAGCAGCGTCCCAAAGGAGCCAAATGAAAAACTGTTTTTT. The V and J genes are TRBV7-9 and TRBJ1-4; unclear D gene. The CDR3 loop spans 15 amino acids. Trimming cost V 5 bases and J 5 bases, with 15 bases left between them. Germline CDR1 reads SEHNR; CDR2 reads FQNEAQ (reference sequence).